Following are 5 T cell receptor beta chains from one sample sequenced in a study of T cell responses to AZD1222 COVID-19 vaccine. The data were produced by immunoSEQ multiplex PCR, yet TCRdb's version contains in-frame clones alone and is incomplete. This table holds roughly 100,000 clones, 70% to 90% found once. The starting material was peripheral blood, obtained on day 0 of AZD1222 vaccination. The source of these receptors is an adult in good health.

This chain uses TRBV5-6 with TRBJ1-2, with a weak D call TRBD1 (5 bases). CDR3 length: 15 amino acids. V dropped 1 base and J dropped 2 bases, with 12 bases sitting between them. Germline CDR1 and CDR2: SGHDT and YYEEEE. The CDR3 reads CASSLRWGVNYGYTF. In DNA form, the CDR3 reads TGTGCCAGCAGCTTGAGGTGGGGGGTCAACTATGGCTACACCTTC.

V and J are TRBV9 and TRBJ1-5; D is ambiguous. V lost 0 bases, J lost 1 base, and 2 bases lay in between. The CDR3 is 13 residues long. Germline assignment: CDR1 SGDLS and CDR2 YYNGEE. CDR3 protein: CASSVASNQPQHF. For the CDR3, the DNA is TGTGCCAGCAGCGTAGCAAGCAATCAGCCCCAGCATTTT.

CDR3: CSVLQAPGYTF. DNA for the CDR3: TGCAGCGTTCTACAGGCGCCTGGCTACACCTTC. V is TRBV29-1 and J is TRBJ1-2, with D possibly matching TRBD1 (5 bases). Per the germline V gene, CDR1 is SQVTM and CDR2 is ANQGSEA. The V end was cut by 5 bases, the J end by 7 bases, with 11 bases between. The CDR3 runs 11 residues.

The chain uses TRBV5-8 and TRBJ1-2; a weak D match, TRBD1 (6 bases). V lost 4 bases and J lost 7, with 20 bases in between. Per germline, CDR1 SGHTS and CDR2 YDEGEE. The CDR3 contains 15 residues. CDR3 amino acids: CASSELQGPIAGYTF. The CDR3 DNA reads TGTGCCAGCAGCGAGTTACAGGGTCCGATTGCTGGCTACACCTTC.

This chain joins TRBV5-1 and TRBJ1-2, with no clear D. The CDR3 covers 13 residues. Germline V gives CDR1 SGHRS, CDR2 YFSETQ. V was trimmed by 7 bases and J by 4 bases, leaving 14 bases between them. CDR3 bases: TGCGCCAGCTATGATACGGCGGGCTATGGCTACACCTTC. Encoded protein: CASYDTAGYGYTF.